The 25 T cell receptor beta chains below all came from one sample that was sequenced in a study of T cell responses to AZD1222 COVID-19 vaccine. Measured with immunoSEQ multiplex PCR; TCRdb has only the in-frame clones, and not every one. The sample has 180,000 or so clones, roughly 94% seen once. The specimen was peripheral blood, collected 28 days after the second AZD1222 dose. All receptors come from an adult who received the AZD1222 COVID-19 vaccine.

The chain uses TRBV28 and TRBJ2-7; TRBD1 or TRBD2 may be the D gene (5 bases each). From germline, CDR1 is MDHEN and CDR2 SYDVKM. The CDR3 loop spans 12 amino acids. Trimming left V 3 bases short and J 6 bases short, with 9 bases between. The CDR3 coding sequence is TGTGCCAGCAGTTTGGGTGGGGGCGAGCAGTACTTC. Translating gives CASSLGGGEQYF.

V gene TRBV24-1 combines with J gene TRBJ2-3, with 10 bases fitting TRBD1. CDR3 size: 16 residues. The V and J ends lost 5 bases and 1 base, in that order; junction bases with no gene match: 5. Germline lookup yields CDR1 KGHDR and CDR2 SFDVKD. CDR3 DNA sequence: TGTGCCACCAGTGGGAGGACAGGGGGTGGCACAGATACGCAGTATTTT. Protein product: CATSGRTGGGTDTQYF.

The genes are TRBV30 and TRBJ2-2; the match to TRBD1 covers 7 bases. Germline trimming cut 2 bases from V and 4 bases from J; bases unmatched to any gene: 4. CDR3 length equals 14 residues. Germline CDR1 GTSNPN, CDR2 SVGIG (reference sequence). In DNA, the CDR3 is TGTGCCTGGAGTCAAAACAGGGGCACCGGGGAGCTGTTTTTT. Protein: CAWSQNRGTGELFF.

DNA of the CDR3: TGTGCCAGCAGGTTCGTCCCAGCGGGGGGAGGCTACACCTTC. As protein: CASRFVPAGGGYTF. The chain employs TRBV5-6 and TRBJ1-2; D possibly corresponds to TRBD1 (5 bases). This CDR3 spans 14 amino acids. Per the germline V gene, CDR1 is SGHDT and CDR2 is YYEEEE. The V and J ends lost 5 bases and 8 bases respectively, with 19 bases between them.

This clone was counted a single time. The rearrangement links TRBV4-1 to TRBJ1-3, with D possibly TRBD1 on 5 matching bases. The V and J ends lost 4 bases and 1 base respectively, with 17 bases between them. The CDR3 runs to 17 residues. Germline V gene lookup returns CDR1 MGHRA and CDR2 YSYEKL. The chain's CDR3 is CASSPRPLTESGNTIYF. CDR3 nucleotide sequence: TGCGCCAGCAGCCCTAGACCGCTGACAGAATCTGGAAACACCATATATTTT.

This chain connects TRBV3-1 (or the pseudogene TRBV3-2) to TRBJ1-1; D unresolved. Between the trimmed V and J ends, which lost 7 bases and 1 base, there was a span of 16 bases. Per germline, CDR1 LGHDT and CDR2 YNNKEL (reference sequence). This CDR3 comprises 15 residues. For the CDR3, the DNA is TGTGCCAGCACCCATCAAGGGCTGGCGAACACTGAAGCTTTCTTT. Amino acids: CASTHQGLANTEAFF.

The gene calls are TRBV30 and TRBJ2-1; D is unresolved. There are 15 residues in the CDR3. Germline CDR1 reads GTSNPN; CDR2 reads SVGIG (reference sequence). Trimming cost V 0 bases and J 4 bases, with 13 bases left between them. This CDR3 reads CAWSVTSLAYNEQFF. In nucleotides, the CDR3 is TGTGCCTGGAGTGTAACCAGTCTGGCTTACAATGAGCAGTTCTTC.

This clone was found once. The CDR3 here is CAWTPTPLRAFNEQFF. CDR3 bases: TGTGCCTGGACGCCTACGCCCCTCCGGGCCTTCAATGAGCAGTTCTTC. The chain is built from TRBV30 and TRBJ2-1; D remains unclear. The CDR3 totals 16 residues. Trimming removed 4 bases at V and 6 bases at J, with 22 bases between. The germline V gene encodes CDR1 GTSNPN and CDR2 SVGIG (reference sequence). The full variable domain, its missing parts supplied by reference TRBV30 and TRBJ2-1, is SQTIHQWPATLVQPVGSPLSLECTVEGTSNPNLYWYRQAAGRGLQLLFYSVGIGQISSEVPQNLSASRPQDRQFILSSKKLLLSDSGFYLCAWTPTPLRAFNEQFFGPGTRLTVL.

This chain links TRBV6-1 with TRBJ2-1; 7 bases agree with TRBD2. The CDR3 is 14 amino acids. After removal of 3 bases from V and 2 bases from J, the junction contained 1 base not matched to a gene. CDR1 and CDR2 (germline): MNHNS, SASEGT. The DNA of the CDR3 is TGTGCCAGCAGTGACAGCGGGGCCTACAATGAGCAGTTCTTC. Its translation: CASSDSGAYNEQFF.

This clone appeared once. The V call is TRBV2, the J call TRBJ2-4; D gene uncertain. Trimming removed 1 base at V and 8 bases at J, with 15 bases between. Germline V lookup: CDR1 SNHLY, CDR2 FYNNEI. The CDR3 is 15 amino acids. The CDR3 DNA reads TGTGCCAGCAGTGAAGGTCCGAGTCAGAATGACATTCAGTACTTC. Its protein is CASSEGPSQNDIQYF.

The chain carries TRBV7-9 and TRBJ1-2, with D perhaps TRBD1 (6 bases). Germline V CDR1 and CDR2: SEHNR, FQNEAQ (reference sequence). The CDR3 sequence is 15 residues long. The V gene lost 6 bases and the J gene lost 4 bases, with 18 bases spanning the gap. CDR3 loop: CASRDPTGTTYGYTF. The CDR3 DNA sequence: TGTGCCAGCAGGGACCCGACCGGGACAACCTATGGCTACACCTTC.

V is TRBV19 and J is TRBJ2-1, with 10 bases identical to TRBD1. V gave up 7 bases and J gave up 14 bases; unmatched junction bases: 14. Germline CDR1 is LNHDA and CDR2 is SQIVND (reference sequence). CDR3 length: 14 amino acids. The CDR3 loop reads CASTDRGLGPGKFF. The CDR3 DNA sequence: TGTGCCAGTACTGACAGGGGGCTTGGTCCTGGCAAGTTCTTC.

CDR3 sequence (DNA): TGTGCCAGCAGTCGTACAGGGGCCGAAAATCAGCCCCAGCATTTT. Translated: CASSRTGAENQPQHF. V usage is TRBV28 and J usage is TRBJ1-5, with 7 bases matching TRBD1. The CDR3 contains 15 residues. From germline, CDR1 is MDHEN and CDR2 SYDVKM. V shed 5 bases, J shed 4 bases, and the junction held 8 bases outside the gene matches. The variable domain in full, with the rest retrieved from reference TRBV28 and TRBJ1-5, is DVKVTQSSRYLVKRTGEKVFLECVQDMDHENMFWYRQDPGLGLRLIYFSYDVKMKEKGDIPEGYSVSREKKERFSLILESASTNQTSMYLCASSRTGAENQPQHFGDGTRLSIL.

The chain has TRBV7-2 and TRBJ2-2; TRBD2 might be the D (6 bases). From germline, CDR1 is SGHTA and CDR2 FQGNSA. V lost 5 bases, J lost 7 bases, and 11 bases lay in between. This CDR3 region has 13 residues. CDR3 nucleotide sequence: TGTGCCAGCAGCGGGCCCGGGGGCGGGGAGCTGTTTTTT. This gives the protein CASSGPGGGELFF.

The rearrangement links TRBV28 to TRBJ1-5; the D is unclear. CDR1 MDHEN and CDR2 SYDVKM come from the germline V gene. V shed 5 bases and J shed 6 bases, with 11 bases lying between them. The CDR3 is made up of 13 amino acids. In DNA form, the CDR3 reads TGTGCCAGCAGTGAGCGGGCGGGTCAGCCCCAGCATTTT. It encodes CASSERAGQPQHF.

This clone was seen just once. The V call is TRBV28, the J call TRBJ2-5; D possibly corresponds to TRBD1 (5 bases). The CDR3 length is 14 residues. Looked up from germline, CDR1 is MDHEN and CDR2 is SYDVKM. V was clipped by 6 bases and J by 5 bases, with 16 bases between them. CDR3 protein: CASSYTGAGETQYF. The DNA for the CDR3 is TGTGCCAGCAGCTACACAGGAGCAGGGGAGACCCAGTACTTC.

The J gene is TRBJ1-2, the V gene TRBV5-1, with 7 bases lining up with TRBD1. CDR3 length: 13 residues. Germline CDR1 SGHRS, CDR2 YFSETQ. Unmatched junction bases numbered 4, after V lost 5 bases and J lost 3 bases. The CDR3 here is CASSSGQDYGYTF. CDR3 DNA sequence: TGCGCCAGCAGTTCCGGACAGGACTATGGCTACACCTTC.

This clone was detected once. The chain employs TRBV13 and TRBJ2-1; D gene uncertain. In germline, CDR1 is PRHDT, CDR2 FYEKMQ (reference sequence). This CDR3 contains 18 residues. V was clipped by 5 bases and J by 2 bases, with 22 bases between them. DNA for the CDR3: TGTGCCAGCAGCCCCGGAATAGCCCACCCTTCCACCTACAATGAGCAGTTCTTC. Protein product: CASSPGIAHPSTYNEQFF.

The V gene is TRBV3-1 (or the pseudogene TRBV3-2), the J gene TRBJ2-3, with 10 positions matching TRBD2. The J segment lost 5 bases and the V segment lost 4 bases, leaving 12 bases of the junction unmatched. The germline CDR1 and CDR2 sequences are LGHDT and YNNKEL (reference sequence). The CDR3 sequence is 17 residues long. DNA of the CDR3: TGTGCCAGCAGCCCCGGGCTAGCGGGGGCCCGCGGAGATACGCAGTATTTT. Encoded protein: CASSPGLAGARGDTQYF.

CDR3 in amino acids: CASSELSTQETQYF. CDR3 bases: TGTGCCAGCAGTGAACTGTCGACCCAAGAGACCCAGTACTTC. The chain carries TRBV6-1 and TRBJ2-5; D is uncertain. Germline V CDR1 and CDR2: MNHNS, SASEGT. The CDR3 sequence is 14 residues long. Trimming left V 2 bases short and J 1 base short, with 8 bases between.

The chain uses TRBV30 and TRBJ1-3; D unresolved. Germline CDR1 and CDR2: GTSNPN and SVGIG (reference sequence). Deletions cut 4 bases from V and 0 bases from J, with 7 bases between. The CDR3 covers 13 residues. This chain's CDR3 is CAWNADSGNTIYF. In DNA, the CDR3 is TGTGCCTGGAACGCAGACTCTGGAAACACCATATATTTT.

The chain has TRBV15 and TRBJ2-3; the D is unclear. The CDR3 spans 14 residues. Germline V gives CDR1 LNHNV, CDR2 YYDKDF (reference sequence). Trimming stripped 6 bases from V and 0 bases from J, with 10 bases between. The CDR3 nucleotides read TGTGCCACCAGGGGCGGATCTAGCACAGATACGCAGTATTTT. Its translation is CATRGGSSTDTQYF.

This chain uses TRBV30 with TRBJ1-6; no definite D call. The V and J ends lost 0 bases and 9 bases respectively, with 12 bases between them. CDR1 is GTSNPN, CDR2 SVGIG, per germline (reference sequence). The CDR3 is 14 amino acids. Written as DNA, the CDR3 is TGTGCCTGGAGTGTCGGTCAAGTAGGTTCACCCCTCCACTTT. Translating gives CAWSVGQVGSPLHF.

The gene calls are TRBV28 and TRBJ1-1, with D hard to call. V lost 2 bases, J lost 4 bases, and 11 bases lay in between. Germline-derived CDR1 and CDR2 are MDHEN and SYDVKM. This CDR3 region has 14 residues. DNA for the CDR3: TGTGCCAGCAGTTTACAGCGATTACGCACTGAAGCTTTCTTT. Protein sequence: CASSLQRLRTEAFF. Filled out from reference TRBV28 and TRBJ1-1, the complete variable domain reads DVKVTQSSRYLVKRTGEKVFLECVQDMDHENMFWYRQDPGLGLRLIYFSYDVKMKEKGDIPEGYSVSREKKERFSLILESASTNQTSMYLCASSLQRLRTEAFFGQGTRLTVV.

This clone was counted once. This chain joins TRBV27 and TRBJ2-3; 8 bases fit TRBD1. Unmatched junction bases numbered 24, after V lost 5 bases and J lost 2 bases. The V gene's germline CDR1 is MNHEY and CDR2 SMNVEV (reference sequence). The CDR3 consists of 21 residues. CDR3 region: CASSPRRRGPYPPPPTDTQYF. The CDR3 nucleotides read TGTGCCAGCAGTCCAAGACGCAGGGGGCCCTATCCCCCACCCCCCACAGATACGCAGTATTTT.